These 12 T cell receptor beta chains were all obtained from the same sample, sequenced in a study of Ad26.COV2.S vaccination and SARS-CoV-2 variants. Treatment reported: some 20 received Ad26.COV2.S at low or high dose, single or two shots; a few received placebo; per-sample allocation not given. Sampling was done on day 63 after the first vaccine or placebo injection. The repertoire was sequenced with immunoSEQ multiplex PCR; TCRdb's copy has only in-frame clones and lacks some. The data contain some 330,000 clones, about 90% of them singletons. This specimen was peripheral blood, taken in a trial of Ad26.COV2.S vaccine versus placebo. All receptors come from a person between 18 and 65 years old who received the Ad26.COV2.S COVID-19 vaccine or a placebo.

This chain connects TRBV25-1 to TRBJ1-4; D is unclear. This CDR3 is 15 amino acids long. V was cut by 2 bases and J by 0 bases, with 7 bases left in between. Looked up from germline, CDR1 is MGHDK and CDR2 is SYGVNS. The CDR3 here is CASSERAATNEKLFF. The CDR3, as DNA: TGTGCCAGCAGTGAACGGGCAGCAACTAATGAAAAACTGTTTTTT. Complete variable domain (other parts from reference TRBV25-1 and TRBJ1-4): EADIYQTPRYLVIGTGKKITLECSQTMGHDKMYWYQQDPGMELHLIHYSYGVNSTEKGDLSSESTVSRIRTEHFPLTLESARPSHTSQYLCASSERAATNEKLFFGSGTQLSVL.

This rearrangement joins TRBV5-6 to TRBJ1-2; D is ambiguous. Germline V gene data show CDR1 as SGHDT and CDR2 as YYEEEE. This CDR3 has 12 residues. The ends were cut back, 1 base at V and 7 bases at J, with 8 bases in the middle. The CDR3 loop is CASSLYQLGYTF. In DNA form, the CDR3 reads TGTGCCAGCAGCTTGTACCAGCTTGGCTACACCTTC.

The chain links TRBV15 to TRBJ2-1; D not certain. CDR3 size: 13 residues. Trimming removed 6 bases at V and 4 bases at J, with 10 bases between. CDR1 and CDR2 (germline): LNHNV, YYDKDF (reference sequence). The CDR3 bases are TGTGCCACCAGTGTCTCGTCTTACAATGAGCAGTTCTTC. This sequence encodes CATSVSSYNEQFF.

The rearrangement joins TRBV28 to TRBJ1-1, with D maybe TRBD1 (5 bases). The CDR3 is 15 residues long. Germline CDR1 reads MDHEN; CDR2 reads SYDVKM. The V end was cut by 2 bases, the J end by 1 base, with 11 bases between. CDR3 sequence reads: CASSLPGTANTEAFF. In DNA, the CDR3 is TGTGCCAGCAGTTTACCCGGGACGGCGAACACTGAAGCTTTCTTT.

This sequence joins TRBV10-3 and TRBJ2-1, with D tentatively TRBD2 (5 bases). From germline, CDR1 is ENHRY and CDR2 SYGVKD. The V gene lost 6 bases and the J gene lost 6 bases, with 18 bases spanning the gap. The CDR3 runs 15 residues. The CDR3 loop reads CAIRSGPGPPNEQFF. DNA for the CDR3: TGTGCCATCAGAAGCGGACCCGGGCCCCCCAATGAGCAGTTCTTC.

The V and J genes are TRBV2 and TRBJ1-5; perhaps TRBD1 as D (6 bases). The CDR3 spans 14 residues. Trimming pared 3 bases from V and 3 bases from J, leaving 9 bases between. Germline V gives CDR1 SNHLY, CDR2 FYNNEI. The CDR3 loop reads CASSENRDNQPQHF. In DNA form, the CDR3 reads TGTGCCAGCAGTGAGAACAGGGACAATCAGCCCCAGCATTTT.

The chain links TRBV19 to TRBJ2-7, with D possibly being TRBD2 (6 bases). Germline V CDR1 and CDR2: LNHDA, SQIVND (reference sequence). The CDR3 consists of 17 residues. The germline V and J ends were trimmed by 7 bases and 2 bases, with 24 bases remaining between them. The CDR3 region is CASTSGRGLGGTYEQYF. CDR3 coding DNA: TGTGCCAGTACCTCTGGTAGAGGGCTCGGCGGGACCTACGAGCAGTACTTC.

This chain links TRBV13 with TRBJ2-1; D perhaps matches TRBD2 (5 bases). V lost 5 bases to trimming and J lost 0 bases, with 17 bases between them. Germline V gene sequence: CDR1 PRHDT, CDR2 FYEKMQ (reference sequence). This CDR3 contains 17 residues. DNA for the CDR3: TGTGCCAGCAGCCCCCCCTGGGGAGTCAACTCCTACAATGAGCAGTTCTTC. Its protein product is CASSPPWGVNSYNEQFF. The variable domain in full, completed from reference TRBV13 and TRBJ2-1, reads AAGVIQSPRHLIKEKRETATLKCYPIPRHDTVYWYQQGPGQDPQFLISFYEKMQSDKGSIPDRFSAQQFSDYHSELNMSSLELGDSALYFCASSPPWGVNSYNEQFFGPGTRLTVL.

The CDR3: CASQGRPDRFLNTGELFF. CDR3 sequence (DNA): TGTGCCAGCCAGGGCCGCCCGGACCGTTTTTTAAACACCGGGGAGCTGTTTTTT. V and J are TRBV28 and TRBJ2-2, with D perhaps matching TRBD1 (5 bases). The CDR3 runs 18 residues. Per germline, CDR1 MDHEN and CDR2 SYDVKM. V lost 8 bases to trimming and J lost 2 bases, with 24 bases between them.

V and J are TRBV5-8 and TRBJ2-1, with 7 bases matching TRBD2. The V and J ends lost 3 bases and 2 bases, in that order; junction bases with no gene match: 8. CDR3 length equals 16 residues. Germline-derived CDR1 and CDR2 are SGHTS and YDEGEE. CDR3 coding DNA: TGTGCCAGCAGCTCCGACCTAGCGGCCACCTACAATGAGCAGTTCTTC. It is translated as CASSSDLAATYNEQFF.

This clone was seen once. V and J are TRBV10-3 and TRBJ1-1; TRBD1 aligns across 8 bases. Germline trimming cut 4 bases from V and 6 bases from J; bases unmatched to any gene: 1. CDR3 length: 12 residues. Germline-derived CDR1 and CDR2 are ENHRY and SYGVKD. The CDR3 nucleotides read TGTGCCATCAGTGTGACAGGGGCTGAAGCTTTCTTT. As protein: CAISVTGAEAFF.

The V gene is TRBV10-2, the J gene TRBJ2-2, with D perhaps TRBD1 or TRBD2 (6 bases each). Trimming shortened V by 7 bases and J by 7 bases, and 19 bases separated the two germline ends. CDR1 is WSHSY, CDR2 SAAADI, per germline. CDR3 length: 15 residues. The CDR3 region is CASNRGLVQVGELFF. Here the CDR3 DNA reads TGCGCCAGCAACCGGGGGCTAGTTCAGGTCGGGGAGCTGTTTTTT.